This is a list of T cell receptor beta chains from one sample in a study of blood T cell repertoires in COVID-19. The repertoire was sequenced with immunoSEQ multiplex PCR; TCRdb's copy has only in-frame clones and lacks some. The profile covers about 100,000 clones, with roughly 87% appearing a single time and approximately 7% taken by the ten largest. What was sequenced was peripheral blood. The receptor set was obtained from a man aged 25 to 40 in a cohort sampled during active COVID-19. The CDR3 runs from the conserved cysteine through the conserved F or W. D genes are given only for firm matches. Part of the rows lack a size; the others show once, few, many or a class for expanded clones.

d_call	clone_size	v_call	j_call	cdr3_length	cdr3_nt	cdr3_aa
TRBD2	NA	TRBV7-9	TRBJ2-7	14	TGTGCCAGCAGCTTCCGCGGGGGGAGTAACGAGCAGTACTTC	CASSFRGGSNEQYF
TRBD2	NA	TRBV7-2	TRBJ2-3	16	TGTGCCAGCAGCTTAGAAGGGACTAGCGGGCGAGATACGCAGTATTTT	CASSLEGTSGRDTQYF
NA	few	TRBV6-5	TRBJ2-7	13	TGTGCCAGCAGTTACTCGCGGGGGCACGAGCAGTACTTC	CASSYSRGHEQYF
TRBD1	NA	TRBV5-1	TRBJ2-3	14	TGCGCCAGCGGCTGGGACAGGGGGACAGATACGCAGTATTTT	CASGWDRGTDTQYF
NA	few	TRBV12-3/TRBV12-4	TRBJ2-7	12	TGTGCCAGCAGTTTGGCTTCCTACGAGCAGTACTTC	CASSLASYEQYF
NA	few	TRBV2	TRBJ1-6	13	TGTGCCAGCAGTTCAGGGTCTCATTCACCCCTCCACTTT	CASSSGSHSPLHF
TRBD1	NA	TRBV28	TRBJ1-4	15	TGTGCCAGCAGCAATGACAGGGGGAGGAATGAAAAACTGTTTTTT	CASSNDRGRNEKLFF
TRBD2	once	TRBV5-4	TRBJ2-1	20	TGTGCCAGCAGCTTGGAGCAAATGACTAGCGGGGAAAGCTCCTACAATGAGCAGTTCTTC	CASSLEQMTSGESSYNEQFF
NA	NA	TRBV7-3	TRBJ2-3	12	TGTGCCAGCAGCTTACAGGGGGATACGCAGTATTTT	CASSLQGDTQYF
NA	NA	TRBV5-1	TRBJ2-5	14	TGCGCCAGCAGCTTGACGACACCCCAAGAGACCCAGTACTTC	CASSLTTPQETQYF
TRBD2	NA	TRBV19	TRBJ2-3	13	TGTGCCAGCGCGGGACTAGCCCCAGATACGCAGTATTTT	CASAGLAPDTQYF
TRBD1	NA	TRBV6-5	TRBJ2-7	15	TGTGCCTCCCAGGTCGGGACAGGTTATTCCTACGAGCAGTACTTC	CASQVGTGYSYEQYF
TRBD1	NA	TRBV5-1	TRBJ2-1	15	TGCGCCAGCTGCGATGGGGGACAGGGCCACAATGAGCAGTTCTTC	CASCDGGQGHNEQFF
NA	NA	TRBV9	TRBJ1-2	17	TGTGCCAGCAGCGTATCGGTCGGGGGTGGGGGAGCCTATGGCTACACCTTC	CASSVSVGGGGAYGYTF
TRBD1	NA	TRBV18	TRBJ2-3	16	TGTGCCAGCTCACCTAATGGACAGGGTAATTGGGATACGCAGTATTTT	CASSPNGQGNWDTQYF
NA	NA	TRBV3-1/TRBV3-2	TRBJ2-3	15	TGTGCCAGCAGCCAAGATGTGCGGGGCACAGATACGCAGTATTTT	CASSQDVRGTDTQYF
TRBD1	NA	TRBV19	TRBJ2-2	15	TGTGCCAGTAGAAAAGGACAGGGGAACACCGGGGAGCTGTTTTTT	CASRKGQGNTGELFF
NA	few	TRBV6-6	TRBJ1-1	16	TGTGCCAGCAGTTACTCTAGCGGCAGTTTGGACACTGAAGCTTTCTTT	CASSYSSGSLDTEAFF
NA	NA	TRBV27	TRBJ1-2	15	TGTGCCAGCAGTCGAGACGGGGGTCCCCTTTATGGCTACACCTTC	CASSRDGGPLYGYTF